This entry concerns a single T cell receptor (beta chain). What it binds is not known. Per the germline V gene, CDR1 is SEHNR and CDR2 is FQNEAQ (reference sequence). The V segment lost 4 bases and the J segment 3 bases; nucleotides outside the gene matches: 4. This CDR3 has 16 amino acids. There was one heparinised blood draw per donor, averaging around 100 mL. The sequenced template was cDNA made from the entire isolated RNA. Sequencing used immunoSEQ multiplex PCR; TCRdb keeps in-frame clones, though not all of them. The sample lists 250,000 to 350,000 clones, approximately 14% occurring once. The record originates from a study of beta chain features in type 1 diabetes. Study-wide results and limits: Type 1 diabetes patients had moderately but significantly shorter TCRB CDR3s in all four CD4+ subsets. Naive, central memory and regulatory TCRB repertoires appeared more similar among patients than healthy donors.

This clonotype originated in a man aged 30-40 years with type 1 diabetes. The sample comprised naive CD4+ T cells from blood. The genes are TRBV7-9 and TRBJ2-3, with 13 bases fitting TRBD2. The CDR3 protein is CASSSGLAGETDTQYF. In nucleotides, the CDR3 is TGTGCCAGCAGCTCTGGACTAGCGGGGGAAACAGATACGCAGTATTTT.